The sequence of this TCR beta chain was determined in a study of OX40 agonist ivuxolimab in advanced cancers. On the study more broadly: Antecedent anti-PD-1, anti-PD-L1 or anti-CTLA-4 therapy was permissible, with roughly 36% having received some. Partial responses were seen in three patients, one with hepatocellular carcinoma and two with cutaneous melanoma.

The study's findings and limits: Both blood CD4+ and CD8+ T cells showed clonal growth by week 6 at 0.1 to 3.0 mg/kg.

Clones were sequenced by immunoSEQ multiplex PCR, and TCRdb holds only the in-frame ones, with some missing. The sample contains 76,000 or so clones, around 85% of which appear only once. Turning to this clone: Antigen unknown.

Samples of blood were obtained at baseline, on cycle 4 day 1, and on cycle 7 day 1. The receptor comes from an adult with an advanced solid tumor such as melanoma, head and neck, liver or kidney cancer. This sample comprised CD4+ or CD8+ T cells sorted from blood, obtained in a trial of the OX40 agonist ivuxolimab.

CDR3 in DNA: TGTGCCAGCAGCCTCGAAGCGGGGTCGAAAAGGGAGCTGTTTTTT. Its translation is CASSLEAGSKRELFF. The chain is built from TRBV7-8 and TRBJ2-2, with 7 bases matching TRBD2. Germline lookup yields CDR1 SGHVS and CDR2 FQNEAQ. V was pared by 5 bases and J by 9 bases, with 12 bases of the junction left unmatched. This CDR3 contains 15 residues.